This T cell receptor beta chain was sequenced for a study of T cell changes during pregnancy in multiple sclerosis. The CDR3 runs 14 residues. Germline values: CDR1 MDHEN, CDR2 SYDVKM. Trimming removed 1 base from V and 6 bases from J, with 10 bases in between. Profiled with immunoSEQ multiplex PCR; TCRdb holds only in-frame clones, not every one. The repertoire holds around 99,000 clones, with over 80% as singletons. The sequence derives from a female donor with multiple sclerosis, enrolled in a pregnancy study. Sequenced material: peripheral blood, taken in the first trimester of pregnancy. The chain is built from TRBV28 and TRBJ2-1; a weak D match, TRBD1 (6 bases). CDR3 in DNA: TGTGCCAGCAGTTTATCAGGGGCGGCCAATGAGCAGTTCTTC. This sequence encodes CASSLSGAANEQFF.